This T cell receptor (beta chain) was captured by sequencing in a study of cytomegalovirus exposure and HLA in healthy donors. In its sample, this clone was seen a few times. The PCR made use of 60 Vbeta and 13 Jbeta primers. Sequencing was performed with immunoSEQ multiplex PCR; in TCRdb, only in-frame clones are kept and a portion is missing. The sample gives 200,000 or so clones, approximately 85% of which show up once; about 2.6% is in the top ten. The germline V and J ends were trimmed by 0 bases and 8 bases, with 6 bases remaining between them. The CDR3 contains 12 residues. The germline CDR1 and CDR2 sequences are LNHDA and SQIVND (reference sequence).

The chain employs TRBV19 and TRBJ2-3; the D is unclear. Sequencing was performed on PBMCs. The clonotype comes from a woman aged 40 to 50 in good health and CMV-seronegative. The CDR3: CASSIDSGTQYF. Here the CDR3 DNA reads TGTGCCAGTAGTATAGATAGTGGTACGCAGTATTTT.